This T cell receptor (beta chain) was captured by sequencing in a study of blood T cells in healthy people across ages. Caucasian, healthy and from Russia, the donors were aged between about 6 and 90. Total RNA was extracted at no less than 5.5 micrograms per sample. Study-level findings and limits: Naive T cell percentage and TCR beta diversity correlated strongly. Higher diversity, along with more naive CD4+ cells, distinguished long-lived donors from aged donors.

J gave up 5 bases and V 4 bases, and 14 bases lay outside the gene matches. Germline CDR1 is SGHRS and CDR2 is YFSETQ. The CDR3 loop spans 16 amino acids. Comments on this clonotype: Its antigen is still unknown.

Primed by a sample-barcoded 5' primer and a J-beta primer mix, a second PCR proceeded for 7 to 11 cycles. TCRdb redid the calling of the 5' RACE reads with MiXCR, one entry per CDR3 protein. The data contain about 690,000 distinct CDR3 sequences, roughly 43% of them seen just once; the ten biggest clones take up 30%. The genes are TRBV5-1 and TRBJ1-1, with 7 nucleotides matching TRBD1. The receptor comes from a man older than 75 in good health. Material: blood. The CDR3 reads CASSRDYRGEGTEAFF. CDR3 nucleotide sequence: TGCGCCAGCAGCCGGGACTACAGGGGCGAGGGGACTGAAGCTTTCTTT.